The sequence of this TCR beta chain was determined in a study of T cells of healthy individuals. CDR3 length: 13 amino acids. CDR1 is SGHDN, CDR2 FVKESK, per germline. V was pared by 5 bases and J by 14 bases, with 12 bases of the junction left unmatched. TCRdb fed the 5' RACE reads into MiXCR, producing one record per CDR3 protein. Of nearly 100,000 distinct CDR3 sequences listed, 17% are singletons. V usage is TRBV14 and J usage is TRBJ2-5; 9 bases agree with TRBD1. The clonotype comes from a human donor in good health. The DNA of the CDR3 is TGTGCCAGCAGCACGACTTGGGGACAGGGAAAATACTTC. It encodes CASSTTWGQGKYF.